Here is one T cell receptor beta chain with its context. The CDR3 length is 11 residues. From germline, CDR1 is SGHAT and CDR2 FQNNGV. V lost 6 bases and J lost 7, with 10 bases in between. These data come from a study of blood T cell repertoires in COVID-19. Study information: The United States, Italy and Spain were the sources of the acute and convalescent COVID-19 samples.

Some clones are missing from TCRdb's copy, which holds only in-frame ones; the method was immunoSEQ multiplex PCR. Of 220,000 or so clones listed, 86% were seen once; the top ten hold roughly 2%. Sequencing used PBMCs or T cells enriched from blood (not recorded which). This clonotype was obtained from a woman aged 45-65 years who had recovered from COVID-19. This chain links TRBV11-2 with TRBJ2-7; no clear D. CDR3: CASRTGWEQYF. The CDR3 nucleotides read TGTGCCAGCAGAACCGGGTGGGAGCAGTACTTC.